The 12 T cell receptor beta chains below all came from one sample that was sequenced in a study of graft-versus-host responses after intestinal transplantation. Only in-frame clones appear in the TCRdb table, and some are missing; sequencing was by immunoSEQ multiplex PCR. The sample has under 75,000 clones, 90% seen once. These receptors lack a known antigen. The source material was unstimulated CD8+ T cells sorted from spleen or lymph node cells, sampled before transplant. The receptors were sampled from a human donor who was the organ donor for an intestinal transplant.

The rearrangement joins TRBV2 to TRBJ2-7; 10 bases map to TRBD1. J lost 5 bases, V lost 0 bases, and 13 bases had no gene match. CDR1 SNHLY and CDR2 FYNNEI come from the germline V gene. CDR3 length: 18 residues. The CDR3, as DNA: TGTGCCAGCAGTGAAGCGCTGGGACAGGGGTCGCGGGAGGACGAGCAGTACGTC. Its translation: CASSEALGQGSREDEQYV.

The rearrangement joins TRBV29-1 to TRBJ2-2, with 8 bases lining up with TRBD2. Germline CDR1 is SQVTM and CDR2 is ANQGSEA. The CDR3 has 15 amino acids. J was trimmed by 2 bases and V by 5 bases; bases with no gene match: 7. The CDR3 DNA is TGCAGCGTTTCTAAAGCGGGGGATAACACCGGGGAGCTGTTTTTT. It translates to CSVSKAGDNTGELFF.

The chain combines TRBV2 with TRBJ1-5, with D tentatively TRBD1 (6 bases). Per germline, CDR1 SNHLY and CDR2 FYNNEI. The CDR3 consists of 14 residues. V was trimmed by 2 bases and J by 5 bases, leaving 10 bases between them. CDR3 residues: CASSERGNYQPQHF. The CDR3 bases are TGTGCCAGCAGTGAAAGGGGGAACTATCAGCCCCAGCATTTT.

The rearrangement joins TRBV11-2 to TRBJ1-6; TRBD1 matches 8 bases. V was pared by 7 bases and J by 0 bases, with 14 bases of the junction left unmatched. Per the germline V gene, CDR1 is SGHAT and CDR2 is FQNNGV. CDR3 length: 19 residues. CDR3 residues: CASTSNWRDRSSYNSPLHF. The CDR3 region has the DNA TGTGCCAGCACCTCCAATTGGAGGGACAGGAGCTCCTATAATTCACCCCTCCACTTT. Filled out from reference TRBV11-2 and TRBJ1-6, the complete variable domain reads EAGVAQSPRYKIIEKRQSVAFWCNPISGHATLYWYQQILGQGPKLLIQFQNNGVVDDSQLPKDRFSAERLKGVDSTLKIQPAKLEDSAVYLCASTSNWRDRSSYNSPLHFGNGTRLTVT.

The rearrangement uses TRBV9 and TRBJ2-2; 8 nucleotides agree with TRBD1. This CDR3 contains 16 residues. The germline V gene encodes CDR1 SGDLS and CDR2 YYNGEE. V shed 3 bases, J shed 5 bases, and the junction held 9 bases outside the gene matches. The CDR3 is CASSGAGGEVTGELFF. The CDR3 DNA sequence: TGTGCCAGCAGCGGGGCAGGGGGCGAAGTAACCGGGGAGCTGTTTTTT. The whole variable domain, filled in from reference TRBV9 and TRBJ2-2, reads DSGVTQTPKHLITATGQRVTLRCSPRSGDLSVYWYQQSLDQGLQFLIQYYNGEERAKGNILERFSAQQFPDLHSELNLSSLELGDSALYFCASSGAGGEVTGELFFGEGSRLTVL.

The J gene is TRBJ2-7, the V gene TRBV4-1, with D tentatively TRBD1 (6 bases). CDR3 length: 14 amino acids. Germline CDR1 is MGHRA and CDR2 is YSYEKL. V lost 0 bases, J lost 2 bases, and 8 bases lay in between. This CDR3 reads CASSQDKGAYEQYV. The CDR3, as DNA: TGCGCCAGCAGCCAAGATAAGGGGGCCTACGAGCAGTACGTC.

This chain connects TRBV6-6 to TRBJ2-5; D not certain. V was trimmed by 7 bases and J by 2 bases, leaving 14 bases between them. Germline CDR1 MNHNY, CDR2 SVGAGI (reference sequence). There are 14 residues in the CDR3. The CDR3 sequence is CASTPREVQETQYF. CDR3 nucleotide sequence: TGTGCCAGCACTCCGAGAGAAGTACAAGAGACCCAGTACTTC.

The gene calls are TRBV29-1 and TRBJ2-2; D possibly corresponds to TRBD2 (5 bases). CDR3 length equals 14 residues. Looked up from germline, CDR1 is SQVTM and CDR2 is ANQGSEA. Deletions cut 4 bases from V and 4 bases from J, with 13 bases between. The chain's CDR3 is CSVGGGEGTGELFF. The CDR3 nucleotides read TGCAGCGTTGGAGGAGGTGAGGGCACCGGGGAGCTGTTTTTT.

The chain has TRBV5-1 and TRBJ2-1, with 7 bases lining up with TRBD2. CDR3 length equals 13 residues. From germline, CDR1 is SGHRS and CDR2 YFSETQ. After removal of 3 bases from V and 5 bases from J, the junction contained 2 bases not matched to a gene. CDR3 sequence: CASSWTSNNEQFF. In DNA, the CDR3 is TGCGCCAGCAGCTGGACTAGTAACAATGAGCAGTTCTTC.

The chain employs TRBV18 and TRBJ2-6, with D tentatively TRBD2 (5 bases). Germline V gene data show CDR1 as KGHSH and CDR2 as LQKENI. CDR3 length: 17 amino acids. V was trimmed by 3 bases and J by 2 bases, leaving 14 bases between them. The CDR3, as DNA: TGTGCCAGCTCACCCTGGGTCAAACTAGCTGGGGCCAACGTCCTGACTTTC. It encodes CASSPWVKLAGANVLTF.

The gene calls are TRBV6-5 and TRBJ1-2, with 10 positions matching TRBD1. Germline lookup yields CDR1 MNHEY and CDR2 SVGAGI. CDR3 length equals 14 residues. The junction had 8 bases not matched to a gene; V was cut back by 5 bases and J by 8 bases. As DNA, the CDR3 is TGTGCCAGCAGTGGTGACAGGGGGCTACGCGGCTACACCTTC. Protein product: CASSGDRGLRGYTF.

This clone was counted only a few times. The rearrangement joins TRBV6-5 to TRBJ1-6; D not resolved. V dropped 5 bases and J dropped 3 bases, with 8 bases sitting between them. Germline assignment: CDR1 MNHEY and CDR2 SVGAGI. CDR3 length: 14 amino acids. The CDR3 sequence is CASSGQLYNSPLHF. In DNA, the CDR3 is TGTGCCAGCAGTGGGCAGCTCTATAATTCACCCCTCCACTTT.